This T cell receptor beta chain was captured by sequencing in a study of Siglec-9 on CD8 T cells in melanoma (dated by TCRdb to the late 2010s). Regarding the complete study: Siglec-9 expression on CD8+ T cells and the role of Siglec-9 in regulating T cells in the melanoma tumor microenvironment were investigated in the study. What the research found in general, with its limitations: According to the reported findings, Siglec-9 marked and regulated a subset of effector memory CD8+ T cells that seemed to build up inside melanoma tumors.

Inclusive of the bounding cysteine and phenylalanine, the CDR3 is 17 residues long. The sequence is cut down to CDR3 DNA, 51 bases in frame from base 1. Germline trimming: 4 bases from V, 1 base from J; junction bases outside gene matches: 2. The germline V gene (reference sequence) sets CDR1 to LNHDA and CDR2 to SQIVND. On this clone itself: Its antigen is still unknown. The record has no base qualities; no much larger clone is one base away.

To prepare the library, the immunoSEQ multiplex PCR assay was applied. This immuneACCESS table, as held by TCRdb, lists in-frame sequences with V and J called but not all clones. Of the missing ones, under half trace to an unresolved V gene in checked studies; the others have no known cause. The sample records around 35,000 clones, roughly 84% of which are singletons. Approximately 1.7% of the sample is taken by the ten largest. This sequence was found in a human donor in good health. The sample comprised Siglec-9- CD8+ T cells sorted from blood. Interpreted using the paper, the cell subset or site label stands for: CD8 T cells lacking Siglec-9. The V gene is TRBV19 and the J gene is TRBJ2-1, and TRBD2 aligns with 15 junction nucleotides. The sequenced DNA is TGTGCCAGTAGTAGGACTAGCGGGAGGGATTCCTACAATGAGCAGTTCTTC. It specifies CASSRTSGRDSYNEQFF.